A selection of T cell receptor beta chains follows, all from one sample in a study of T cells in Graves' hyperthyroidism and ophthalmopathy. TCRdb reprocessed the multiplex PCR reads via MiXCR and lists one record per CDR3 protein. This table has 530,000 or so distinct CDR3 sequences, approximately 44% appearing once. The material sequenced was peripheral blood or thyroid tissue (not recorded which). The receptors were gathered from a woman aged 18 to 35 with Graves' hyperthyroidism. The CDR3 runs from the conserved cysteine through the conserved F or W. Fields, in order: clone size, J gene, V gene, D gene, CDR3 protein, CDR3 DNA. A D gene is named only where the DNA matches it firmly. A clone size is listed for some rows: how often the clone was seen (once, few, many), or a class if it is expanded.

once	TRBJ1-2	TRBV10-3	-	CARDWRGNYGYTF	TGTGCTAGAGATTGGCGGGGGAACTATGGCTACACCTTC
-	TRBJ1-1	TRBV7-9	-	CASSRNDRTEAFF	TGTGCCAGCAGCCGAAACGACAGGACAGAAGCTTTCTTT
many	TRBJ1-1	TRBV24-1	TRBD1	CATAGQGGTEAFF	TGTGCCACCGCGGGACAGGGTGGCACTGAAGCTTTCTTT
-	TRBJ2-7	TRBV2	TRBD1	CVSRGTGGIYEQYF	TGTGTCAGCAGGGGGACAGGGGGCATCTACGAGCAGTACTTC
many	TRBJ2-5	TRBV7-8	TRBD1	CASSPRTGPSQETQYF	TGTGCCAGCAGCCCTAGGACAGGCCCCTCACAAGAGACCCAGTACTTC
many	TRBJ1-5	TRBV9	-	CASSADGRDGRPQHF	TGTGCCAGCAGCGCTGATGGACGGGACGGCAGACCCCAGCATTTT
-	TRBJ2-7	TRBV7-2	TRBD2	CASSLVGGRVEQYF	TGTGCCAGCAGCTTAGTTGGGGGGAGGGTTGAGCAGTACTTC
once	TRBJ2-5	TRBV7-9	-	CASSLGAGRTQYF	TGTGCCAGCAGCTTAGGGGCCGGACGGACCCAGTACTTC
-	TRBJ2-7	TRBV20-1	TRBD2	CSARGGTSGRASEQYF	TGCAGTGCTAGAGGCGGGACTAGCGGGAGGGCCTCCGAGCAGTACTTC
once	TRBJ2-3	TRBV11-2	-	CASSSPYVESSTDTQYF	TGTGCCAGCAGCTCCCCTTACGTGGAATCTAGCACAGATACGCAGTATTTT
many	TRBJ2-7	TRBV9	-	CASSVGAENNYEQYF	TGTGCCAGCAGCGTCGGGGCGGAAAACAACTACGAGCAGTACTTC
-	TRBJ2-3	TRBV3-1	TRBD2	CASSLSGGTDTQYF	TGTGCCAGCAGCCTTAGCGGGGGCACAGATACGCAGTATTTT
few	TRBJ2-1	TRBV3-1	TRBD2	CASSQGLAGGSVGEQFF	TGTGCCAGCAGCCAGGGACTAGCGGGAGGTTCAGTCGGTGAGCAGTTCTTC
many	TRBJ2-5	TRBV7-9	TRBD2	CASSFGQRGPQETQYF	TGTGCCAGCAGCTTTGGCCAGCGGGGGCCCCAAGAGACCCAGTACTTC
many	TRBJ1-5	TRBV19	-	CASNSWSNQPQHF	TGTGCCAGTAACAGTTGGAGCAATCAGCCCCAGCATTTT
once	TRBJ2-5	TRBV29-1	-	CSLEGDPETQYF	TGCAGCTTGGAGGGGGACCCAGAGACCCAGTACTTC
-	TRBJ1-2	TRBV2	TRBD1	CASSEENRGGDGYTF	TGTGCCAGCAGTGAGGAGAACAGGGGTGGGGATGGCTACACCTTC
-	TRBJ2-5	TRBV7-2	TRBD1	CARRRGQGAWETQYF	TGTGCCAGGCGTCGGGGACAGGGGGCTTGGGAGACCCAGTACTTC
-	TRBJ2-5	TRBV6-1	TRBD1	CASSPGQEDQETQYF	TGTGCCAGCAGCCCAGGACAGGAGGACCAAGAGACCCAGTACTTC
few	TRBJ1-4	TRBV4-1	-	CASSHLPTGTNEKLFF	TGCGCCAGCAGCCACCTACCGACAGGTACTAATGAAAAACTGTTTTTT
-	TRBJ1-2	TRBV7-9	-	CASSFQIDSGRIYTGELTF	TGTGCCAGCAGCTTCCAGATCGATAGCGGGAGAATTTACACCGGGGAGCTCACCTTC
-	TRBJ1-6	TRBV7-9	-	CASSLSGVLSPLHF	TGTGCCAGCAGCTTATCCGGGGTTCTTTCACCCCTCCACTTT
-	TRBJ2-5	TRBV2	TRBD1	CASSRRAGGLETQYF	TGCGCCAGCAGCCGGCGGGCAGGGGGCTTGGAGACCCAGTACTTC
many	TRBJ2-7	TRBV11-2	TRBD1	CASSLDGGTGLYEQYF	TGTGCCAGCAGCTTAGATGGGGGGACAGGACTGTACGAGCAGTACTTC
-	TRBJ1-5	TRBV5-4	-	CASSLDGQSGEQPQHF	TGTGCCAGCAGCTTGGATGGGCAGTCCGGCGAACAGCCCCAGCATTTT
-	TRBJ2-5	TRBV15	TRBD2	CATSRDLASGQETQYF	TGTGCCACCAGCAGAGATCTTGCTAGCGGGCAAGAGACCCAGTACTTC
many	TRBJ2-2	TRBV24-1	TRBD2	CATSDLSGRHTGELFF	TGTGCCACCAGTGACCTTAGCGGGAGACACACCGGGGAGCTGTTTTTT
-	TRBJ2-3	TRBV2	-	CASNNQGTDTQYF	TGTGCCAGCAATAACCAGGGTACGGATACGCAGTATTTT
-	TRBJ1-2	TRBV20-1	-	CSARWEGSDGYTF	TGCAGTGCTAGATGGGAGGGGTCAGATGGCTACACCTTC
-	TRBJ2-5	TRBV20-1	-	CSARDNGQETQHF	TGCAGTGCTAGAGATAACGGGCAAGAGACCCAGCACTTC
many	TRBJ1-1	TRBV5-1	-	CASSLGTTPERGEAFF	TGCGCCAGCAGCCTTGGGACAACCCCTGAGCGAGGTGAAGCTTTCTTT
many	TRBJ2-6	TRBV19	-	CASSEDGSSGANVLTF	TGTGCCAGTAGTGAGGACGGGAGCTCTGGGGCCAACGTCCTGACTTTC
-	TRBJ2-5	TRBV7-3	TRBD2	CASARLAGGSETQYF	TGTGCCAGCGCAAGACTAGCGGGGGGTTCAGAGACCCAGTACTTC
once	TRBJ1-3	TRBV7-9	-	CASSPPPGNTIYF	TGTGCCAGCAGCCCGCCCCCCGGGAACACCATATATTTT
many	TRBJ2-7	TRBV5-5	-	CASSLSTFYEQYF	TGTGCCAGCAGCTTGTCAACCTTCTACGAGCAGTACTTC
many	TRBJ2-7	TRBV11-3	TRBD1	CASSLRDRPYEQYF	TGTGCCAGCAGCCTCCGGGACAGACCTTACGAGCAGTACTTC
many	TRBJ2-2	TRBV9	TRBD2	CASSKLAGAESGELFF	TGTGCCAGCAGCAAATTAGCGGGAGCTGAGTCCGGGGAGCTGTTTTTT